What follows describes a single T cell receptor (beta chain). Antigen specificity is unknown. The data are from a study of PD-1 blockade in classical Hodgkin lymphoma. Study-wide results and caveats: Although disease activity or prior therapy may be involved, causes of the repertoire differences remain undefined.

Only in-frame clones appear in the TCRdb table, and some are missing; sequencing was by immunoSEQ multiplex PCR. The sample consists of around 60,000 clones, more than 90% of them appearing once. Noted time point: cycle 4 day 1 (C4D1), after around six weeks of nivolumab. Every one of the patients relapsed after autologous stem cell transplantation (brentuximab vedotin exposure was variable). Sequencing used peripheral blood mononuclear cells (PBMCs), obtained before the fourth cycle of nivolumab. This TCR came from a human donor with classical Hodgkin lymphoma.

The DNA of the CDR3 is TGTGCCAGCAGTGTTAGGCCTGGGAGAAAGACCTATGGCTACACCTTC. As protein: CASSVRPGRKTYGYTF. V is TRBV6-6 and J is TRBJ1-2; D unclear. Deletions cut 5 bases from V and 4 bases from J, with 20 bases between. This CDR3 has 16 amino acids. Germline CDR1 and CDR2: MNHNY and SVGAGI (reference sequence).